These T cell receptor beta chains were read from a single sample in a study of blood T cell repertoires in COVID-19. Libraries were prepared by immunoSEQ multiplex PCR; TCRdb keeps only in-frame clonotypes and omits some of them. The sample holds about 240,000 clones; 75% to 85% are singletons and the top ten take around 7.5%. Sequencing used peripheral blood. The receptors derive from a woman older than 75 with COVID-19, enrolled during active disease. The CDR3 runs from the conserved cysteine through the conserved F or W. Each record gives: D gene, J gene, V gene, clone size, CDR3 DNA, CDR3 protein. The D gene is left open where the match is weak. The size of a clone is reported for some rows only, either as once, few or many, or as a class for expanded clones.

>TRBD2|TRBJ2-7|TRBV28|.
TGTGCCAGCAGTCCCCTAGCGGGAGTCGGCCCCTACGAGCAGTACTTC
CASSPLAGVGPYEQYF
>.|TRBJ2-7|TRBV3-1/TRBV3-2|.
TGTGCCAGCAGCCAGAAAATGGTGGGGCTCTACGAGCAGTACTTC
CASSQKMVGLYEQYF
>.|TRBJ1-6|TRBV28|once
TGTGCCAGCAGTTTAATGACCCCCGGGAACTCACCCCTCCACTTT
CASSLMTPGNSPLHF
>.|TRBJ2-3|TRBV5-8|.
TGTGCCAGCAGCTCCAAATGGGGAGGCACAGATACGCAGTATTTT
CASSSKWGGTDTQYF
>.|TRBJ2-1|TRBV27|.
TGTGCCAGCAGTTTAGCAGGGGAGCAGTTCTTC
CASSLAGEQFF
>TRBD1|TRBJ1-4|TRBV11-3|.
TGTGCCAGCAGCCTAGGGACAGGAGAAGGGGAAAAACTGTTTTTT
CASSLGTGEGEKLFF
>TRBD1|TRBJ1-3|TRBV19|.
TGTGCCAGTAGTGTCACCGGGACAGGGGCTGGAAACACCATATATTTT
CASSVTGTGAGNTIYF
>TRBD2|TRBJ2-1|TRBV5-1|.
TGCGCCAGCAGCTCCGGGACTAGTGGCAATGAGCAGTTCTTC
CASSSGTSGNEQFF
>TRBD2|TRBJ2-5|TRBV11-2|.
TGTGCCAGCAGCGCCCGGCGGGGGGGCCTTCGTGGAGAGACCCAGTACTTC
CASSARRGGLRGETQYF
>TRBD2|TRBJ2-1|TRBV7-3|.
TGTGCCAGCAGCCCACTTGGGACTAGTAAAAATGAGCAGTTCTTC
CASSPLGTSKNEQFF
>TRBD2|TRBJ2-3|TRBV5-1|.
TGCGCCAGCAGAGATTTAGCGGGGGGAACTGGTACGCAGTATTTT
CASRDLAGGTGTQYF
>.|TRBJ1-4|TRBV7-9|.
TGTGCCAGCAGCTTAGGGCAGGGAAATGAAAAACTGTTTTTT
CASSLGQGNEKLFF
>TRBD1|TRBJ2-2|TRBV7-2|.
TGTGCCAGCAGCTTGGGACAGCCCGGCACCGGGGAGCTGTTTTTT
CASSLGQPGTGELFF
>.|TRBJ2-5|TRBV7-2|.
TGTGCCAGCAGCCTACGTCACAGCCTCGAAGGGACCCAGTACTTC
CASSLRHSLEGTQYF
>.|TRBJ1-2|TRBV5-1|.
TGCGCCAGCAGCTCGCAGGGCTATGGCTACACCTTC
CASSSQGYGYTF
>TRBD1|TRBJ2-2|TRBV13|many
TGTGCCAGCAGCTTTTACAGGGGCGGTACCGGGGAGCTGTTTTTT
CASSFYRGGTGELFF
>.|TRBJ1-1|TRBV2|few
TGTGCCAGCAGTGAGACAGCTAAAGCTTTCTTT
CASSETAKAFF
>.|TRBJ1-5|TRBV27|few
TGTGCCAGGGATCACGCGGGGAATCAGCCCCAGCATTTT
CARDHAGNQPQHF
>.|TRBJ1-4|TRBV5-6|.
TGTGCCAGCAGCCCCCTGGGGGGGATCACTAATGAAAAACTGTTTTTT
CASSPLGGITNEKLFF
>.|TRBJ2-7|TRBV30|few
TGTGCCTGGAGTGCGACACTCTACGAGCAGTACTTC
CAWSATLYEQYF
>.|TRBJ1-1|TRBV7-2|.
TGTGCCAGCAGCTTCAGGGCGAACACTGAAGCTTTCTTT
CASSFRANTEAFF